This TCR beta chain was observed in a study of T cells in localized non-small cell lung cancer. General observations from the study: Uninvolved adjacent lung had the highest recorded T cell clonality, with tumor below it. A median about 50 of the top 100 tumor clones appeared in adjacent lung.

On this clone: Its antigen is unknown.

The protocol was immunoSEQ multiplex PCR, while the TCRdb copy is restricted to in-frame clones and leaves out a portion. The top ten hold roughly a quarter of the sample, which has fewer than 20,000 clones, 70% to 90% seen once. In germline, CDR1 is MNHNY, CDR2 SVGAGI (reference sequence). The CDR3 consists of 16 residues. V shed 7 bases and J shed 4 bases, with 22 bases lying between them. The starting material was peripheral blood, obtained before any cancer treatment. The TCR originated in a female donor of 60 years or more with stage III squamous cell lung carcinoma. The chain carries TRBV6-6 and TRBJ1-2, with a possible D match to TRBD1 (5 bases). For the CDR3, the DNA is TGTGCCAGCAACTTTGGTGGGGCTTCTCCTTTCTATGGCTACACCTTC. Protein sequence: CASNFGGASPFYGYTF.